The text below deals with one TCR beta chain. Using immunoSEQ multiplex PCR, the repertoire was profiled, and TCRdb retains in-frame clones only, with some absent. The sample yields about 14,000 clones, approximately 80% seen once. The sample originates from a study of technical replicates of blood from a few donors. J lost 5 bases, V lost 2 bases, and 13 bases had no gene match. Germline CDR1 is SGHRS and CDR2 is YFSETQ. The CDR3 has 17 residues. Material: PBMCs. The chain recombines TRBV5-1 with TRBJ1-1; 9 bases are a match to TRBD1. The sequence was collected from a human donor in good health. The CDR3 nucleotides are TGCGCCAGCAGCTTCCGGTCGGGACAGGGAAGTTGGACTGAAGCTTTCTTT. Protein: CASSFRSGQGSWTEAFF.